This entry lists 15 T cell receptor beta chains sequenced from one sample in a study of long-term antiretroviral therapy in people with HIV. At survey level, the immunoSEQ assay was run in its v3.0 version. Some clones are missing from TCRdb's copy, which holds only in-frame ones; the method was immunoSEQ multiplex PCR. The profile shows approximately 20,000 clones, approximately 84% of them singletons. Material: unsorted PBMCs, obtained 0.9 years after starting antiretroviral therapy. The receptors derive from a man younger than 35 with HIV.

The chain joins TRBV20-1 to TRBJ1-2; D is perhaps TRBD1 (6 bases). Trimming pared 4 bases from V and 8 bases from J, leaving 11 bases between. Germline V lookup: CDR1 DFQATT, CDR2 SNEGSKA (reference sequence). The CDR3 runs 11 residues. In DNA form, the CDR3 reads TGCAGTGCTAACAGGGTTTGGGGCTACACCTTC. Its protein is CSANRVWGYTF.

The chain is built from TRBV19 and TRBJ1-5; TRBD1 might be the D (5 bases). From germline, CDR1 is LNHDA and CDR2 SQIVND (reference sequence). CDR3 size: 15 residues. V was pared by 7 bases and J by 2 bases, with 15 bases between. The CDR3 sequence: CASTTTARGNQPQHF. CDR3 nucleotide sequence: TGTGCCAGTACAACGACAGCCAGGGGCAATCAGCCCCAGCATTTT. Looking up the rest from reference TRBV19 and TRBJ1-5 gives the full variable domain: DGGITQSPKYLFRKEGQNVTLSCEQNLNHDAMYWYRQDPGQGLRLIYYSQIVNDFQKGDIAEGYSVSREKKESFPLTVTSAQKNPTAFYLCASTTTARGNQPQHFGDGTRLSIL.

This clone was found once. V and J are TRBV6-5 and TRBJ1-4; D unclear. Germline V CDR1 and CDR2: MNHEY, SVGAGI. V lost 0 bases, J lost 0 bases, and 5 bases lay in between. The CDR3 is made up of 15 amino acids. CDR3 nucleotide sequence: TGTGCCAGCAGTTACTCTACACCAACTAATGAAAAACTGTTTTTT. This encodes CASSYSTPTNEKLFF.

This rearrangement joins TRBV7-6 to TRBJ1-5, with TRBD1 as a possible D gene (6 bases). There are 16 residues in the CDR3. V lost 1 base and J 2 bases, leaving 12 bases between the germline ends. The germline gives CDR1 SGHVS, CDR2 FNYEAQ. CDR3 residues: CASSLGARGGNQPQHF. The CDR3 bases are TGTGCCAGCAGCTTAGGAGCCAGGGGTGGCAATCAGCCCCAGCATTTT.

The J gene is TRBJ1-2, the V gene TRBV28; tentative D call: TRBD1 (6 bases). The ends were cut back, 7 bases at V and 3 bases at J, with 12 bases in the middle. CDR3 length equals 13 residues. From germline, CDR1 is MDHEN and CDR2 SYDVKM. For the CDR3, the DNA is TGTGCCAGCACTACAGGGCTAGACTATGGCTACACCTTC. Encoded protein: CASTTGLDYGYTF.

The chain employs TRBV9 and TRBJ1-1, with D hard to call. The CDR3 is 14 amino acids. V lost 0 bases, J lost 5 bases, and 11 bases lay in between. Germline CDR1 reads SGDLS; CDR2 reads YYNGEE. Here the CDR3 DNA reads TGTGCCAGCAGCGTAGACTTCTTGAGGACTGAAGCTTTCTTT. Translated, it gives CASSVDFLRTEAFF.

This chain links TRBV2 with TRBJ1-6; 8 bases match TRBD1. There are 17 residues in the CDR3. CDR1 is SNHLY and CDR2 is FYNNEI in the germline V gene. V shed 2 bases, J shed 7 bases, and the junction held 10 bases outside the gene matches. The CDR3 reads CASSEPTGQAWNSPLHF. CDR3 nucleotide sequence: TGTGCCAGCAGTGAACCTACGGGACAGGCATGGAATTCACCCCTCCACTTT.

This chain joins TRBV10-3 and TRBJ2-1; no firm D call. Per germline, CDR1 ENHRY and CDR2 SYGVKD. The CDR3 loop spans 11 amino acids. V lost 8 bases and J 7 bases, leaving 9 bases between the germline ends. Here the CDR3 DNA reads TGTGCCATCGGCGACGGAAATGAGCAGTTCTTC. Translated: CAIGDGNEQFF.

V gene TRBV25-1 combines with J gene TRBJ1-4, with D possibly being TRBD1 (5 bases). V was clipped by 4 bases and J by 4 bases, with 22 bases between them. Germline assignment: CDR1 MGHDK and CDR2 SYGVNS. The CDR3 is made up of 18 amino acids. In DNA, the CDR3 is TGTGCCAGCAGTGCCAACCGGGACCCAGAAGGAATTAATGAAAAACTGTTTTTT. It codes for CASSANRDPEGINEKLFF.

This clone was counted between two and nine times. The chain is built from TRBV2 and TRBJ2-1; 8 bases are shared with TRBD2. The CDR3 loop spans 15 amino acids. Germline values: CDR1 SNHLY, CDR2 FYNNEI. After removal of 5 bases from V and 7 bases from J, the junction contained 10 bases not matched to a gene. As DNA, the CDR3 is TGTGCCAGCAGTTCCTTTAGCGGGGTCGAGAATGAGCAGTTCTTC. This gives the protein CASSSFSGVENEQFF.

This clone was seen once. The DNA of the CDR3 is TGCGCCAGCAGCCGGACAGTTGCAACTAATGAAAAACTGTTTTTT. It is translated as CASSRTVATNEKLFF. V usage is TRBV5-1 and J usage is TRBJ1-4; D perhaps matches TRBD1 (6 bases). Germline V CDR1 and CDR2: SGHRS, YFSETQ. V lost 4 bases to trimming and J lost 0 bases, with 10 bases between them. The CDR3 runs 15 residues.

The chain couples TRBV28 to TRBJ1-3; no definite D call. Germline V gene sequence: CDR1 MDHEN, CDR2 SYDVKM. The length of the CDR3 is 14 residues. V was clipped by 1 base and J by 4 bases, with 8 bases between them. CDR3 region: CASSLSRSGNTIYF. CDR3 DNA sequence: TGTGCCAGCAGTTTATCCCGGTCCGGAAACACCATATATTTT.

This chain joins TRBV27 and TRBJ2-3; 9 bases map to TRBD2. V lost 2 bases, J lost 4 bases, and 7 bases stayed unmatched. Germline CDR1 and CDR2: MNHEY and SMNVEV (reference sequence). The CDR3 contains 16 residues. The CDR3 DNA sequence: TGTGCCAGCAGTTTACTAGCGGGAACTTCCCCAGATACGCAGTATTTT. Translating it yields CASSLLAGTSPDTQYF.

V gene TRBV27 combines with J gene TRBJ2-1, with a weak D call TRBD1 (5 bases). Germline assignment: CDR1 MNHEY and CDR2 SMNVEV (reference sequence). V was cut by 6 bases and J by 0 bases, with 12 bases left in between. There are 15 residues in the CDR3. The CDR3 loop is CASRSGKFSYNEQFF. In nucleotides, the CDR3 is TGTGCCAGCAGATCAGGGAAATTCTCCTACAATGAGCAGTTCTTC.

This chain joins TRBV18 and TRBJ1-1; D might be TRBD1 (5 bases). The CDR3 sequence is 15 residues long. The V end lost 3 bases, the J end lost 3 bases, and 14 bases lay between the germline ends. Germline loops: CDR1 KGHSH, CDR2 LQKENI. In nucleotides, the CDR3 is TGTGCCAGCTCACCGGGGCGCGGGATCCACACTGAAGCTTTCTTT. It encodes CASSPGRGIHTEAFF.